This T cell receptor (beta chain) originates from a study of CD8 T cells in Susac syndrome. Study-wide findings and caveats: Only a relatively small number of individuals were included in the TCR sequencing and HLA analysis.

Note on this clonotype: Its specificity is unknown.

Reverse transcription of roughly 0.45 to 1 ug RNA used random hexamers. The authors amplified TCR beta CDR3 across 54 Vbeta and 13 Jbeta using immunoSEQ multiplex PCR. TCRdb reprocessed the immunoSEQ multiplex PCR reads via MiXCR and lists one record per CDR3 protein. The profile covers about 200,000 distinct CDR3 sequences, with 95% appearing a single time and about 0.094% taken by the ten largest. FACS was used to enrich TEMRA cells, whereas the CD8+ and CD4+ T cells were obtained by negative isolation. The specimen was CD4+ T cells from PBMCs. The clonotype originates from a human donor in good health.

The DNA of the CDR3 is TGCAGCGCTGGAGAAGGGGGCTACTATGGCTACACCTTC. It is translated as CSAGEGGYYGYTF. The genes are TRBV29-1 and TRBJ1-2, with 7 bases matching TRBD1. Germline trimming cut 7 bases from V and 3 bases from J; bases unmatched to any gene: 8. CDR1 is SQVTM, CDR2 ANQGSEA, per germline. The CDR3 loop spans 13 amino acids.